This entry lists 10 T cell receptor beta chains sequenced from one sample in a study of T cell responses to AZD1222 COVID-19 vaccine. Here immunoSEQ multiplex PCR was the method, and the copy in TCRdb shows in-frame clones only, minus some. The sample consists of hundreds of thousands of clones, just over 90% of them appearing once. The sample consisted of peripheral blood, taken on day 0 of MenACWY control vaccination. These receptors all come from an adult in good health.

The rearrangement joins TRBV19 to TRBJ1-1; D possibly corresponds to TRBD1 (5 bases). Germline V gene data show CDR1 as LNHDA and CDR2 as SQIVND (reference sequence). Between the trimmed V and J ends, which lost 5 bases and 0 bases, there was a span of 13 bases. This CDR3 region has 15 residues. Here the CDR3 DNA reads TGTGCCAGTAGTTCTCGGACGGACATGAACACTGAAGCTTTCTTT. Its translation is CASSSRTDMNTEAFF.

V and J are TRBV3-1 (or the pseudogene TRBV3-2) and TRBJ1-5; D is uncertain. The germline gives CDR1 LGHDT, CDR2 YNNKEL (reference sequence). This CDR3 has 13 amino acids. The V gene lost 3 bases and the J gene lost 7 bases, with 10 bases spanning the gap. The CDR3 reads CASSQGGTQPQHF. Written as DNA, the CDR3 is TGTGCCAGCAGCCAGGGCGGAACCCAGCCCCAGCATTTT.

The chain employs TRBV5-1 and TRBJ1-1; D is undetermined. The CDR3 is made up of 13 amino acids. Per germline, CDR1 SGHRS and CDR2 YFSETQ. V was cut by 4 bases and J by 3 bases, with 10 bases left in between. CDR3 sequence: CASSTFLHTEAFF. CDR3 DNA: TGCGCCAGCAGCACGTTCCTCCACACTGAAGCTTTCTTT. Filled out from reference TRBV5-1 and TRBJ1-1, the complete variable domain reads KAGVTQTPRYLIKTRGQQVTLSCSPISGHRSVSWYQQTPGQGLQFLFEYFSETQRNKGNFPGRFSGRQFSNSRSEMNVSTLELGDSALYLCASSTFLHTEAFFGQGTRLTVV.

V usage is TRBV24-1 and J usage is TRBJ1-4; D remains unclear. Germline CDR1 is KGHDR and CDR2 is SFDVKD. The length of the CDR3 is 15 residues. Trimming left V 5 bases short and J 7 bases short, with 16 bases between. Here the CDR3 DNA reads TGTGCCACCAGTGCCTCGAAAATCCCGCGTGAAAAACTGTTTTTT. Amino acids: CATSASKIPREKLFF.

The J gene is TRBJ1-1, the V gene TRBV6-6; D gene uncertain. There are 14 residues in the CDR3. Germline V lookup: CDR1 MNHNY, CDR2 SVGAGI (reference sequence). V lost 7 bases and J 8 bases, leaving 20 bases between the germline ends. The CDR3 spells CASIPPTPPGEAFF. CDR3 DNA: TGTGCCAGCATTCCCCCGACCCCTCCGGGGGAAGCTTTCTTT.

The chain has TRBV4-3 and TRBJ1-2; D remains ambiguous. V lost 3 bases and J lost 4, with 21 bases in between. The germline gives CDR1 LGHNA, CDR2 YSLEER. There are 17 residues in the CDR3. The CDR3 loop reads CASSHAGTVDMSYGYTF. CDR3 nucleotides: TGCGCCAGCAGCCATGCGGGAACCGTGGATATGAGCTATGGCTACACCTTC.

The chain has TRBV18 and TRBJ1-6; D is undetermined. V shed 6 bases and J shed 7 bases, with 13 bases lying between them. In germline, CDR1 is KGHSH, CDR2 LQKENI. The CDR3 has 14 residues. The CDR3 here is CASSRKVDNSPLHF. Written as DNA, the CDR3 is TGTGCCAGCTCCCGCAAAGTGGACAATTCACCCCTCCACTTT. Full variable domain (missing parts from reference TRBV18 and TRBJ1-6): NAGVMQNPRHLVRRRGQEARLRCSPMKGHSHVYWYRQLPEEGLKFMVYLQKENIIDESGMPKERFSAEFPKEGPSILRIQQVVRGDSAAYFCASSRKVDNSPLHFGNGTRLTVT.

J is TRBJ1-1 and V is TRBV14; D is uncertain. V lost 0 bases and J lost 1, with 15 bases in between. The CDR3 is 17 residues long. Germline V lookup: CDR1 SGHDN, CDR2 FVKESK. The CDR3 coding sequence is TGTGCCAGCAGCCAAGATCTGAGAGGGAGTGGGAACACTGAAGCTTTCTTT. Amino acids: CASSQDLRGSGNTEAFF.

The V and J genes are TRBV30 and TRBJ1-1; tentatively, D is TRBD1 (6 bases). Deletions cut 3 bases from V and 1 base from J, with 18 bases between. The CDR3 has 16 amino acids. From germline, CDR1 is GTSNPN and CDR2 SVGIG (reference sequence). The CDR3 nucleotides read TGTGCCTGGAGGAGGACAGCCCCGTTGGGGAACACTGAAGCTTTCTTT. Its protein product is CAWRRTAPLGNTEAFF.

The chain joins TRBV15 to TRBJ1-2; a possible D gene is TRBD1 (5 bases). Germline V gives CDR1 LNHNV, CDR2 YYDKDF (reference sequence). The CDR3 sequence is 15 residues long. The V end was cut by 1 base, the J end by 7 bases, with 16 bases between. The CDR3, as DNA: TGTGCCACCAGCAGAGGCCCCGGGCAGGGAGCTGGCTACACCTTC. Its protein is CATSRGPGQGAGYTF.